This T cell receptor beta chain was captured by sequencing in a study of neoadjuvant anti-PD-1 for oral cavity cancer. With 2 bases removed from V and 5 bases from J, the gap between germline ends came to 9 bases. CDR1 and CDR2 (germline): SGHTA, FQGTGA. The CDR3 runs to 13 residues. The table lists this clone with a few counts. Patients had newly diagnosed, untreated stage II-IVA oral cavity squamous cell carcinoma. Cohort: HPV-negative, locally advanced oral cavity squamous cell carcinoma patients. TCRdb keeps only in-frame clones here, not all; method: immunoSEQ multiplex PCR. The sample holds around 81,000 clones, less than 85% seen once.

The rearrangement uses TRBV7-3 and TRBJ2-5; D unresolved. The input for sequencing was PBMCs, taken before nivolumab (anti-PD-1) treatment. The TCR originated in a person aged 40 to 85 with oral cavity squamous cell carcinoma. DNA of the CDR3: TGTGCCAGCAGCTTACTTAATGGGGAGACCCAGTACTTC. This translates into CASSLLNGETQYF.